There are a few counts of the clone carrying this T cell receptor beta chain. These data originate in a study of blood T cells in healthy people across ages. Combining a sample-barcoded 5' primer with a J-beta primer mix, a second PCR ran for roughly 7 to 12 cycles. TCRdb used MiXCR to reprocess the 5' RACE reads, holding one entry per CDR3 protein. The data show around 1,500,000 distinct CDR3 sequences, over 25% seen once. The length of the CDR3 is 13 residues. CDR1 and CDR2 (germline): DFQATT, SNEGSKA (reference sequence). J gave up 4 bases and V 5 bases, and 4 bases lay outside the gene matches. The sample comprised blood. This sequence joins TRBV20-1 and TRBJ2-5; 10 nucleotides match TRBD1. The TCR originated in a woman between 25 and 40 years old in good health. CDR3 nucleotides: TGCAGTGCTCCCGGACAGGGGGTAGAGACCCAGTACTTC. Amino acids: CSAPGQGVETQYF.